One and the same sample provided the 21 T cell receptor beta chains below, sequenced in a study of CD8+ T cells in alopecia areata. Treatment denoted: oral pan-JAK inhibitor, 5-10 mg twice daily. The authors extracted RNA and reverse transcribed it into cDNA as the sequencing template. The method was immunoSEQ multiplex PCR; TCRdb's version includes in-frame clones alone and lacks a portion of them. The sample carries about 120,000 clones, over 60% recorded once. The sample was CD4+ T cells sorted from blood, taken at week 4, from a patient treated with tofacitinib. The receptors come from a human donor with alopecia areata.

The chain employs TRBV4-3 and TRBJ2-7; possible D gene TRBD2, 5 bases. From germline, CDR1 is LGHNA and CDR2 YSLEER. There are 13 residues in the CDR3. V was cut by 5 bases and J by 3 bases, with 11 bases left in between. The CDR3 DNA reads as TGCGCCAGCAGCGGAGGCCTTGGCTACGAGCAGTACTTC. This translates into CASSGGLGYEQYF.

The chain combines TRBV9 with TRBJ2-7, with D possibly being TRBD1 or TRBD2 (5 bases each). CDR1 is SGDLS and CDR2 is YYNGEE in the germline V gene. This CDR3 is built from 15 residues. V was shortened by 2 bases and J by 2 bases, with 14 bases between the two germline ends. CDR3 bases: TGTGCCAGCAGCGTCCGGGACGCCGCTCCCTACGAGCAGTACTTC. Its translation is CASSVRDAAPYEQYF.

The chain joins TRBV29-1 to TRBJ1-2; D may be TRBD1 (6 bases). V lost 3 bases to trimming and J lost 0 bases, with 8 bases between them. This CDR3 region has 13 residues. CDR1 and CDR2 (germline): SQVTM, ANQGSEA. In nucleotides, the CDR3 is TGCAGCGTTGATTGGACAGCTAACTATGGCTACACCTTC. Protein: CSVDWTANYGYTF.

V and J are TRBV7-2 and TRBJ2-2; no firm D call. The CDR3 is made up of 15 amino acids. Looked up from germline, CDR1 is SGHTA and CDR2 is FQGNSA. Trimming left V 1 base short and J 1 base short, with 7 bases between. CDR3: CASSLGGGNTGELFF. For the CDR3, the DNA is TGTGCCAGCAGCTTAGGAGGTGGGAACACCGGGGAGCTGTTTTTT.

The chain uses TRBV2 and TRBJ1-3, with D hard to call. This CDR3 region has 14 residues. The V end lost 4 bases, the J end lost 0 bases, and 7 bases lay between the germline ends. Germline CDR1 reads SNHLY; CDR2 reads FYNNEI. The CDR3 bases are TGTGCCAGCAGTGGGACCGTCTCTGGAAACACCATATATTTT. Amino acids: CASSGTVSGNTIYF.

CDR3 region: CASSQVPVGEQYF. CDR3 sequence (DNA): TGCGCCAGCAGCCAAGTTCCAGTCGGCGAGCAGTACTTC. This chain connects TRBV4-1 to TRBJ2-7, with no clear D. CDR3 length: 13 residues. V was trimmed by 1 base and J by 6 bases, leaving 10 bases between them. CDR1 is MGHRA and CDR2 is YSYEKL in the germline V gene.

This chain connects TRBV25-1 to TRBJ2-1, with 9 bases fitting TRBD1. J was trimmed by 3 bases and V by 6 bases; bases with no gene match: 6. Germline V gene lookup returns CDR1 MGHDK and CDR2 SYGVNS. The CDR3 totals 15 residues. CDR3 bases: TGTGCCAGCAGGCCTCAGACAGGGGGCTACAATGAGCAGTTCTTC. Translating gives CASRPQTGGYNEQFF.

This clone was counted only a few times. Other DNA sequences from this sample encode an identical CDR3 as well. V usage is TRBV29-1 and J usage is TRBJ1-1, with D unclear. The CDR3 spans 10 residues. Between the trimmed V and J ends, which lost 7 bases and 0 bases, there was a span of 3 bases. CDR1 and CDR2 from the germline V gene are SQVTM and ANQGSEA. CDR3 protein: CSGLNTEAFF. The CDR3 DNA follows: TGCAGCGGCCTGAACACTGAAGCTTTCTTT.

The chain combines TRBV30 with TRBJ2-1; TRBD2 aligns across 8 bases. Germline V lookup: CDR1 GTSNPN, CDR2 SVGIG (reference sequence). The junction had 3 bases not matched to a gene; V was cut back by 2 bases and J by 0 bases. The CDR3 totals 15 residues. CDR3 sequence reads: CAWSPLAGSYNEQFF. The CDR3 DNA reads TGTGCCTGGAGTCCTCTAGCGGGCTCCTACAATGAGCAGTTCTTC.

This clone was seen more than once but under ten times. The DNA of the CDR3 is TGCAGCGTTGCTTTGGCAGGTGCCTATGGCTACACCTTC. Its translation: CSVALAGAYGYTF. The chain joins TRBV29-1 to TRBJ1-2; D gene ambiguous. CDR1 and CDR2 (germline): SQVTM, ANQGSEA. V gave up 4 bases and J gave up 4 bases, with 13 bases separating them. CDR3 length: 13 amino acids.

This clone has only one observation. V is TRBV19 and J is TRBJ1-2; D perhaps matches TRBD1 (5 bases). This CDR3 is 14 amino acids long. The germline gives CDR1 LNHDA, CDR2 SQIVND (reference sequence). With 4 bases removed from V and 7 bases from J, the gap between germline ends came to 16 bases. For the CDR3, the DNA is TGTGCCAGTAGTACCCTGACATTAGGGGCTGGCTACACCTTC. Protein product: CASSTLTLGAGYTF.

The chain is built from TRBV6-6 and TRBJ1-1; no firm D call. This CDR3 is built from 12 residues. Trimming removed 7 bases at V and 4 bases at J, with 10 bases between. Germline V gene sequence: CDR1 MNHNY, CDR2 SVGAGI (reference sequence). Written as DNA, the CDR3 is TGTGCCAGCACCTCCTACGGCACTGAAGCTTTCTTT. Protein sequence: CASTSYGTEAFF.

The chain is built from TRBV5-4 and TRBJ2-5; no reliable D call. The CDR3 has 14 amino acids. The germline gives CDR1 SGHNT, CDR2 YYREEE (reference sequence). V lost 4 bases, J lost 2 bases, and 12 bases lay in between. CDR3 nucleotides: TGTGCCAGCAGCCGAACGGCAGGTCAAGAGACCCAGTACTTC. This codes for CASSRTAGQETQYF.

The DNA for the CDR3 is TGTGCCAGCAGCGCCTCTTCTTCCAGGGGCTACACCTTC. It translates to CASSASSSRGYTF. The chain joins TRBV25-1 to TRBJ1-2; D uncertain. Trimming removed 6 bases at V and 8 bases at J, with 16 bases between. The CDR3 extends over 13 amino acids. Germline loops: CDR1 MGHDK, CDR2 SYGVNS.

The chain couples TRBV29-1 to TRBJ2-3, with 11 bases identical to TRBD1. V gave up 6 bases and J gave up 4 bases; unmatched junction bases: 3. Germline V gives CDR1 SQVTM, CDR2 ANQGSEA. This CDR3 spans 13 amino acids. The CDR3 reads CSVGQGASDTQYF. The CDR3 DNA reads as TGCAGCGTAGGACAGGGGGCATCAGATACGCAGTATTTT.

At least ten counts were recorded for this clone. The chain employs TRBV10-3 and TRBJ2-5; 7 bases agree with TRBD1. V gave up 1 base and J gave up 6 bases; unmatched junction bases: 5. Germline CDR1 ENHRY, CDR2 SYGVKD. CDR3 length equals 14 residues. Here the CDR3 DNA reads TGTGCCATCAGTGAGTTGGAAGGGGGCCAGACCCAGTACTTC. Residues: CAISELEGGQTQYF.

In its sample, this clone was seen a few times. The V gene is TRBV5-4, the J gene TRBJ2-2; TRBD1 matches at 9 bases. Per the germline V gene, CDR1 is SGHNT and CDR2 is YYREEE (reference sequence). This CDR3 has 17 amino acids. Losses at the gene ends were 6 bases for V and 5 bases for J; bases not matched to a gene: 14. The CDR3 DNA reads TGTGCCAGCACCAAATCGGCGGGACAGGGATATACCGGGGAGCTGTTTTTT. Amino acid sequence: CASTKSAGQGYTGELFF. Complete variable domain (other parts from reference TRBV5-4 and TRBJ2-2): ETGVTQSPTHLIKTRGQQVTLRCSSQSGHNTVSWYQQALGQGPQFIFQYYREEENGRGNFPPRFSGLQFPNYSSELNVNALELDDSALYLCASTKSAGQGYTGELFFGEGSRLTVL.

The V call is TRBV5-6, the J call TRBJ2-6; a possible D gene is TRBD1 (5 bases). Germline assignment: CDR1 SGHDT and CDR2 YYEEEE. Trimming removed 0 bases at V and 0 bases at J, with 7 bases between. The length of the CDR3 is 16 residues. CDR3 in amino acids: CASSLVGVSGANVLTF. CDR3 in DNA: TGTGCCAGCAGCTTGGTAGGGGTCTCTGGGGCCAACGTCCTGACTTTC.

V gene TRBV6-6 combines with J gene TRBJ1-1; D is ambiguous. The length of the CDR3 is 12 residues. Germline loops: CDR1 MNHNY, CDR2 SVGAGI (reference sequence). The ends were cut back, 6 bases at V and 1 base at J, with 6 bases in the middle. CDR3 sequence: CASRRQNTEAFF. The CDR3 DNA is TGTGCCAGCAGACGGCAGAACACTGAAGCTTTCTTT.

The genes are TRBV5-1 and TRBJ1-2; D possibly corresponds to TRBD1 (5 bases). V gave up 2 bases and J gave up 6 bases, with 8 bases separating them. Germline CDR1 is SGHRS and CDR2 is YFSETQ. The CDR3 has 12 amino acids. CDR3 in DNA: TGCGCCAGCAGCTTCGACAGTCATGGCTACACCTTC. Protein product: CASSFDSHGYTF.

This clone was recorded a few times. The chain joins TRBV5-1 to TRBJ2-5; no definite D call. The germline CDR1 and CDR2 sequences are SGHRS and YFSETQ. The CDR3 is made up of 12 amino acids. V was trimmed by 1 base and J by 3 bases, leaving 4 bases between them. CDR3 bases: TGCGCCAGCAGCTTGAATGAAGAGACCCAGTACTTC. It yields the protein CASSLNEETQYF.